This TCR beta chain was captured in a study of T cells in Graves' hyperthyroidism and ophthalmopathy. Study overall: The authors collected peripheral blood at initial diagnosis, before any treatment.

Remarks on this clonotype: Its cognate antigen is unknown.

Over 18 months, lack of ophthalmopathy progression marked Graves' hyperthyroidism as stable. Disease duration under 2 months; hyperthyroidism patients were aged 18 to 65. Trimming shortened V by 4 bases and J by 5 bases, and 15 bases separated the two germline ends. The CDR3 is 14 residues long. In germline, CDR1 is MGHRA, CDR2 YSYEKL. Authors of the study amplified TCR beta CDR3 regions from RNA transcripts. The primer set for the first-round RT-PCR of the TCR CDR3 was HTBI. TCRdb re-derived calls from the multiplex PCR reads in MiXCR, one entry per CDR3 protein. The profile shows about 620,000 distinct CDR3 sequences, around 15% of them singletons. Study-wide results and limits: The model made its ophthalmopathy prediction, and onset followed a median 6.5 months later.

The chain employs TRBV4-1 and TRBJ2-7, with unresolved D. Input material: blood. The clonotype comes from a woman aged 25-40 years with Graves' hyperthyroidism. CDR3 bases: TGCGCCAGCAGCCGCCTGCGTACCGCCGACGAGCAGTACTTC. It encodes CASSRLRTADEQYF.